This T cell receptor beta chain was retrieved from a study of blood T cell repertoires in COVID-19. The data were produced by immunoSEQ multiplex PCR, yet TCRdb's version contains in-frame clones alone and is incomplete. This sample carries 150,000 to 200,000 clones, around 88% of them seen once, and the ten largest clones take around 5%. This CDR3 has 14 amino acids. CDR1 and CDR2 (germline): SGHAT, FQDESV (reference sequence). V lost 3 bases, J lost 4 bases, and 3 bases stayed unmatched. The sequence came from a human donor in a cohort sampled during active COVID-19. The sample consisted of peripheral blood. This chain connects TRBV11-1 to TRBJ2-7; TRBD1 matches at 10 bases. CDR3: CASSLGQGWYEQYF. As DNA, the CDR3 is TGTGCCAGCAGCTTGGGACAGGGGTGGTACGAGCAGTACTTC.